The 24 T cell receptor beta chains below were found in one sample sequenced in a study of shared clonotypes between healthy human individuals. Repertoires were generated with immunoSEQ multiplex PCR, while TCRdb's copy carries only in-frame clones and drops some. The sample holds 2,500,000 or so clones; around 90% are singletons and the top ten take approximately 0.39%. Sequenced sample: naive CD4+ T cells from PBMCs. As for subset: CD45RA+ positively selected. The receptors were gathered from a man aged 18 to 30 in good health. Some clones in this sample may be carry-over from other donors' samples.

This chain connects TRBV5-4 to TRBJ2-1; D possibly uses TRBD1 or TRBD2 (5 bases each). Trimming took off 4 bases at V and 6 bases at J, with 11 bases between the two ends. This CDR3 is 13 amino acids long. The germline V gene has CDR1 SGHNT and CDR2 YYREEE (reference sequence). The CDR3 loop reads CASSGRDGNEQFF. The CDR3 DNA reads as TGTGCCAGCAGCGGCCGGGACGGCAATGAGCAGTTCTTC.

The V call is TRBV2, the J call TRBJ1-6; 7 positions agree with TRBD1. The germline gives CDR1 SNHLY, CDR2 FYNNEI. Trimming cost V 5 bases and J 8 bases; bases outside gene matches: 3. The CDR3 is 13 amino acids. The CDR3 DNA sequence: TGTGCCAGCAGTATACAGGGGTATTCACCCCTCCACTTT. It encodes CASSIQGYSPLHF.

The chain joins TRBV29-1 to TRBJ2-1, with D perhaps TRBD1 (5 bases). Germline assignment: CDR1 SQVTM and CDR2 ANQGSEA. V lost 3 bases and J 9 bases, leaving 9 bases between the germline ends. The CDR3 is 11 residues long. The CDR3 DNA is TGCAGCGTTGACAGGGCAAGTGAGCAGTTCTTC. Encoded protein: CSVDRASEQFF.

A word on this clone: This same CDR3 is encoded by further DNA sequences in the sample. The chain uses TRBV5-1 and TRBJ2-1, with no clear D. V lost 0 bases and J 5 bases, leaving 3 bases between the germline ends. Germline CDR1 SGHRS, CDR2 YFSETQ. The CDR3 spans 12 residues. Written as DNA, the CDR3 is TGCGCCAGCAGCTTGGCAAACAATGAGCAGTTCTTC. Its translation is CASSLANNEQFF.

This chain joins TRBV19 and TRBJ1-5; D might be TRBD1 (5 bases). The CDR3 sequence is 15 residues long. Germline CDR1 is LNHDA and CDR2 is SQIVND (reference sequence). V was shortened by 3 bases and J by 7 bases, with 16 bases between the two germline ends. The CDR3 region is CASSIIGTKGQPQHF. The DNA of the CDR3 is TGTGCCAGTAGTATCATCGGGACGAAAGGACAGCCCCAGCATTTT.

This chain joins TRBV7-2 and TRBJ2-1, with D unresolved. CDR1 and CDR2 from the germline V gene are SGHTA and FQGNSA. The V gene lost 4 bases and the J gene lost 4 bases, with 17 bases spanning the gap. There are 16 residues in the CDR3. CDR3 DNA sequence: TGTGCCAGCAGCTCTCGACGGAGAGATTTATACAATGAGCAGTTCTTC. Translation: CASSSRRRDLYNEQFF.

A word on this clone: Within the sample, other DNA sequences also encode this same CDR3. The rearrangement links TRBV7-7 to TRBJ2-5; 8 bases agree with TRBD1. The CDR3 spans 14 residues. V lost 5 bases to trimming and J lost 4 bases; unmatched junction nucleotides: 6. Germline V gene data show CDR1 as SSHAT and CDR2 as FNYEAQ (reference sequence). The chain's CDR3 is CASSPTGVRETQYF. The CDR3 region has the DNA TGTGCCAGCAGCCCGACAGGGGTTAGAGAGACCCAGTACTTC. Supplemented by reference TRBV7-7 and TRBJ2-5, the full variable domain reads GAGVSQSPRYKVTKRGQDVTLRCDPISSHATLYWYQQALGQGPEFLTYFNYEAQPDKSGLPSDRFSAERPEGSISTLTIQRTEQRDSAMYRCASSPTGVRETQYFGPGTRLLVL.

Notes on this clone: Other nucleotide sequences from this sample produce the same CDR3. V and J are TRBV6-5 and TRBJ1-3; D not resolved. Germline values: CDR1 MNHEY, CDR2 SVGAGI. The CDR3 is 15 amino acids. Deletions cut 6 bases from V and 0 bases from J, with 12 bases between. CDR3 DNA sequence: TGTGCCAGCAGCCGTGCCCGGGGCTCTGGAAACACCATATATTTT. It translates to CASSRARGSGNTIYF.

Concerning this clone itself: Other DNA sequences of this sample code for an identical CDR3. The chain couples TRBV9 to TRBJ2-2, with 10 bases fitting TRBD2. This CDR3 is 16 amino acids long. Per the germline V gene, CDR1 is SGDLS and CDR2 is YYNGEE. The trim removed 4 bases at V and 1 base at J, leaving 4 bases unmatched. CDR3 sequence: CASSPWTSGNTGELFF. CDR3 nucleotide sequence: TGTGCCAGCAGCCCGTGGACTAGCGGGAACACCGGGGAGCTGTTTTTT.

This chain connects TRBV7-3 to TRBJ2-1; no clear D. CDR3 size: 15 residues. Germline CDR1 and CDR2: SGHTA and FQGTGA. V lost 0 bases and J lost 6, with 12 bases in between. The CDR3 sequence is CASSLTSQTGNEQFF. The CDR3 DNA is TGTGCCAGCAGCTTAACGTCCCAGACCGGCAATGAGCAGTTCTTC.

The gene calls are TRBV10-3 and TRBJ2-1; the match to TRBD1 covers 8 bases. The length of the CDR3 is 15 residues. After removal of 7 bases from V and 4 bases from J, the junction contained 9 bases not matched to a gene. Germline values: CDR1 ENHRY, CDR2 SYGVKD. The CDR3 DNA reads TGTGCCATCACCTCCGGGACAGGAAAATACAATGAGCAGTTCTTC. This codes for CAITSGTGKYNEQFF.

The chain carries TRBV5-1 and TRBJ2-4; 9 bases are shared with TRBD1. Germline V gives CDR1 SGHRS, CDR2 YFSETQ. This CDR3 is built from 17 residues. The J segment lost 4 bases and the V segment lost 4 bases, leaving 12 bases of the junction unmatched. This chain's CDR3 is CASSPLNLGQGKNIQYF. The DNA for the CDR3 is TGCGCCAGCAGCCCACTTAACCTTGGACAGGGGAAAAACATTCAGTACTTC. Together with reference TRBV5-1 and TRBJ2-4, the CDR3 gives the full variable domain: KAGVTQTPRYLIKTRGQQVTLSCSPISGHRSVSWYQQTPGQGLQFLFEYFSETQRNKGNFPGRFSGRQFSNSRSEMNVSTLELGDSALYLCASSPLNLGQGKNIQYFGAGTRLSVL.

The chain is built from TRBV9 and TRBJ2-5; D is uncertain. The CDR3 loop spans 14 amino acids. Germline V CDR1 and CDR2: SGDLS, YYNGEE. Trimming removed 0 bases at V and 5 bases at J, with 11 bases between. CDR3 nucleotides: TGTGCCAGCAGCGTAGGTAGGGCGACGGAGACCCAGTACTTC. This codes for CASSVGRATETQYF.

V gene TRBV5-1 combines with J gene TRBJ2-5; 9 bases agree with TRBD1. This CDR3 contains 14 residues. Germline trimming cut 0 bases from V and 4 bases from J; bases unmatched to any gene: 1. Germline lookup yields CDR1 SGHRS and CDR2 YFSETQ. CDR3 DNA: TGCGCCAGCAGCTTGGACAGGGGGCCAGAGACCCAGTACTTC. It encodes CASSLDRGPETQYF.

The chain links TRBV5-1 to TRBJ2-3, with 11 bases aligning to TRBD1. The CDR3 has 16 amino acids. Per germline, CDR1 SGHRS and CDR2 YFSETQ. J was trimmed by 5 bases and V by 4 bases; bases with no gene match: 9. The CDR3 spells CASSPQGQGGGDTQYF. CDR3 sequence (DNA): TGCGCCAGCAGCCCCCAGGGACAGGGGGGAGGAGATACGCAGTATTTT.

The V gene is TRBV4-3, the J gene TRBJ2-5; 8 bases align to TRBD2. This CDR3 has 16 amino acids. Trimming cost V 3 bases and J 2 bases; bases outside gene matches: 8. The V gene's germline CDR1 is LGHNA and CDR2 YSLEER. The CDR3 reads CASSQAPTSGQETQYF. CDR3 DNA: TGCGCCAGCAGCCAGGCCCCTACTAGCGGACAAGAGACCCAGTACTTC.

A remark on this clone: Other DNA sequences of this sample code for an identical CDR3. The rearrangement uses TRBV28 and TRBJ1-5; TRBD1 aligns across 7 bases. The CDR3 consists of 15 residues. The germline V gene has CDR1 MDHEN and CDR2 SYDVKM. The J segment lost 2 bases and the V segment lost 2 bases, leaving 3 bases of the junction unmatched. CDR3 sequence: CASSLTGVGNQPQHF. In DNA, the CDR3 is TGTGCCAGCAGTTTAACAGGGGTTGGCAATCAGCCCCAGCATTTT.

DNA of the CDR3: TGTGCCAGCTCACCGGGACGCGGAGGGACTGGCTACACCTTC. It encodes CASSPGRGGTGYTF. The chain has TRBV18 and TRBJ1-2; perhaps TRBD1 as D (5 bases). Germline CDR1 is KGHSH and CDR2 is LQKENI. V gave up 3 bases and J gave up 7 bases, with 15 bases separating them. This CDR3 region has 14 residues.

The count of this clone is one. The J gene is TRBJ2-7, the V gene TRBV11-1; no clear D gene. V lost 7 bases to trimming and J lost 2 bases, with 12 bases between them. The CDR3 loop spans 13 amino acids. Germline values: CDR1 SGHAT, CDR2 FQDESV (reference sequence). In DNA form, the CDR3 reads TGTGCCAGCATGGGCCGTACCCCCTACGAGCAGTACTTC. This gives the protein CASMGRTPYEQYF. The variable domain in full, with the rest retrieved from reference TRBV11-1 and TRBJ2-7, is EAEVAQSPRYKITEKSQAVAFWCDPISGHATLYWYRQILGQGPELLVQFQDESVVDDSQLPKDRFSAERLKGVDSTLKIQPAELGDSAMYLCASMGRTPYEQYFGPGTRLTVT.

V and J are TRBV7-8 and TRBJ2-1; D call uncertain. The CDR3 sequence is 13 residues long. The V end lost 0 bases, the J end lost 9 bases, and 9 bases lay between the germline ends. CDR1 is SGHVS, CDR2 FQNEAQ, per germline. CDR3 bases: TGTGCCAGCAGCTTAGCTTGGGTGGGTGAGCAGTTCTTC. It is translated as CASSLAWVGEQFF.

The chain recombines TRBV6-6 with TRBJ2-7, with TRBD1 matching 10 bases. V was pared by 6 bases and J by 2 bases, with 4 bases of the junction left unmatched. This CDR3 region has 14 residues. Germline CDR1 and CDR2: MNHNY and SVGAGI (reference sequence). The DNA of the CDR3 is TGTGCCAGCAGGGACAGGGGGTTTACCTACGAGCAGTACTTC. As protein: CASRDRGFTYEQYF.

This clone turned up a few times. The rearrangement links TRBV20-1 to TRBJ1-1; D unclear. The CDR3 totals 11 residues. Trimming cost V 1 base and J 8 bases, with 8 bases left between them. Germline CDR1 DFQATT, CDR2 SNEGSKA (reference sequence). The CDR3 bases are TGCAGTGCTAGAGGGGGTAAAGAAGCTTTCTTT. As protein: CSARGGKEAFF.

The CDR3 DNA sequence: TGTGCCAGCAGGAGAGTTGGCTACGAGCAGTACTTC. This encodes CASRRVGYEQYF. The chain employs TRBV5-8 and TRBJ2-7; D not certain. The CDR3 consists of 12 residues. Germline V lookup: CDR1 SGHTS, CDR2 YDEGEE. Trimming shortened V by 5 bases and J by 3 bases, and 9 bases separated the two germline ends.

The count of this clone is one. The rearrangement joins TRBV6-1 to TRBJ1-2; D is perhaps TRBD1 (6 bases). Deletions cut 2 bases from V and 2 bases from J, with 15 bases between. The CDR3 is 16 amino acids. Germline V CDR1 and CDR2: MNHNS, SASEGT. The DNA of the CDR3 is TGTGCCAGCAGTGAATCATCGGGGGGCCCAAACTATGGCTACACCTTC. This sequence encodes CASSESSGGPNYGYTF.